Presented here are 5 T cell receptor beta chains from one specimen sequenced in a study of control samples from healthy donors and cancer patients. The method was immunoSEQ multiplex PCR; TCRdb's version includes in-frame clones alone and lacks a portion of them. The table lists fewer than 200,000 clones, just over 85% of them singletons, with nearly 5% in the top ten. The sequencing input was blood. The origin of the receptors is a woman aged 25 to 39 in good health.

The sample holds one count of this clone. The chain combines TRBV6-1 with TRBJ2-3; D might be TRBD1 (6 bases). CDR1 and CDR2 from the germline V gene are MNHNS and SASEGT. The CDR3 spans 18 residues. With 2 bases removed from V and 0 bases from J, the gap between germline ends came to 18 bases. CDR3 coding DNA: TGTGCCAGCAGTGAAAAGGCCAGGGACACAACCAGCACAGATACGCAGTATTTT. It encodes CASSEKARDTTSTDTQYF.

The genes are TRBV27 and TRBJ2-6, with 10 positions matching TRBD2. V shed 6 bases and J 0 bases; nucleotides not matched to a gene: 5. Germline V CDR1 and CDR2: MNHEY, SMNVEV (reference sequence). The CDR3 is 17 residues long. The CDR3 nucleotides are TGTGCCAGCAGGAAAAGCGGGAGGGCCTCTGGGGCCAACGTCCTGACTTTC. Translating gives CASRKSGRASGANVLTF.

This chain joins TRBV7-9 and TRBJ2-1, with 7 nucleotides matching TRBD2. CDR3 length: 16 residues. Germline CDR1 is SEHNR and CDR2 is FQNEAQ (reference sequence). V lost 5 bases and J lost 7; bases outside the gene matches: 14. The CDR3 here is CASSPGGSLSLNEQFF. CDR3 nucleotides: TGTGCCAGCAGCCCGGGGGGTAGCCTTTCTTTAAATGAGCAGTTCTTC.

The chain combines TRBV27 with TRBJ2-1, with 10 bases that match TRBD2. Trimming cost V 7 bases and J 7 bases; bases outside gene matches: 13. Per the germline V gene, CDR1 is MNHEY and CDR2 is SMNVEV (reference sequence). This CDR3 spans 16 amino acids. The CDR3 DNA sequence: TGTGCCAGCATGCCCCGGGCTAGCGGGAGACTGAATGAGCAGTTCTTC. It specifies CASMPRASGRLNEQFF.

This chain connects TRBV3-1 (or the pseudogene TRBV3-2) to TRBJ1-5, with D unresolved. Germline V gene data show CDR1 as LGHDT and CDR2 as YNNKEL (reference sequence). V was pared by 1 base and J by 9 bases, with 16 bases between. This CDR3 contains 15 residues. The CDR3 protein is CASSQGIRLLRPQHF. In DNA form, the CDR3 reads TGTGCCAGCAGCCAAGGGATTCGCTTATTGCGGCCCCAGCATTTT.